This T cell receptor (beta chain) was obtained from a study of blood T cells in healthy people across ages. About the research overall: T cells yielded about one barcoded beta molecule per two cells through template switching. Study outcomes and limitations: The study found more naive CD4+ cells and higher diversity in long-lived than aged donors. A roughly linear fall in TCR beta diversity per million T cells was seen with increasing age.

A J-beta primer mix and a sample-barcoded 5' primer were used in a second PCR of about 7 to 12 cycles. In TCRdb, the 5' RACE reads were re-called with MiXCR into one record per CDR3 protein. Seen here are hundreds of thousands of distinct CDR3 sequences, roughly 44% observed once, and the top ten hold under 20%. The CDR3 has 13 residues. The germline gives CDR1 KGHSH, CDR2 LQKENI. Only a few counts were recorded for this clonotype. The antigen is not known. J is TRBJ2-4 and V is TRBV18, with D unclear. The DNA end favors TRBJ2-7, so the J call may be wrong. The source is a man aged 55 to 70 in good health. The specimen was blood. CDR3: CASSPYSEYEQYF. For the CDR3, the DNA is TGTGCCAGCTCACCGTACAGTGAGTACGAGCAGTACTTC.